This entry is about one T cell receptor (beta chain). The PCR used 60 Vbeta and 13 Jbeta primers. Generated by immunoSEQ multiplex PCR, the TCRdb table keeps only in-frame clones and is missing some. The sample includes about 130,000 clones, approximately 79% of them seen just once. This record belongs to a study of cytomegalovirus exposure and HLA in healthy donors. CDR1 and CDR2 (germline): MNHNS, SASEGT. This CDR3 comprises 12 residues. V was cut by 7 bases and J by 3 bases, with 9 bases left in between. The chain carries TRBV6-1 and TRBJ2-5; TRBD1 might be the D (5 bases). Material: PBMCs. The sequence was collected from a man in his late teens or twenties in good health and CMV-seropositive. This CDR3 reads CASTPREETQYF. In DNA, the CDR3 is TGTGCCAGCACCCCCAGGGAAGAGACCCAGTACTTC.